This T cell receptor beta chain was documented in a study of OX40 agonist ivuxolimab in advanced cancers. Turning to the study itself: Patients were over 65% male with ages about 23 to 80, mean around 61. Findings of the study overall: Expanded peripheral T-cell antigen specificity went undetermined. Some of the nonresponding patients also showed low levels of normalized T-cell clonal expansion. In the 0.1 to 3.0 mg/kg range, CD4+ and CD8+ blood T cells had expanded clonally by week 6.

This CDR3 has 12 amino acids. The V gene end was trimmed by 4 bases and the J gene end by 6 bases; junction bases not matched to a gene: 2. Looked up from germline, CDR1 is SGHVS and CDR2 is FNYEAQ. This clone was found a few times. Its specificity is unknown. Some clones are missing from TCRdb's copy, which holds only in-frame ones; the method was immunoSEQ multiplex PCR. The data hold about 40,000 clones, with over 65% observed a single time. V and J are TRBV7-6 and TRBJ1-1; 7 nucleotides line up with TRBD1. This TCR was sampled from an adult with an advanced solid tumor such as melanoma, head and neck, liver or kidney cancer. Sequences were derived from CD4+ or CD8+ T cells sorted from blood, sampled in a trial of the OX40 agonist ivuxolimab. In nucleotides, the CDR3 is TGTGCCAGCAGCTCCGGGACAGCTGAAGCTTTCTTT. Protein product: CASSSGTAEAFF.